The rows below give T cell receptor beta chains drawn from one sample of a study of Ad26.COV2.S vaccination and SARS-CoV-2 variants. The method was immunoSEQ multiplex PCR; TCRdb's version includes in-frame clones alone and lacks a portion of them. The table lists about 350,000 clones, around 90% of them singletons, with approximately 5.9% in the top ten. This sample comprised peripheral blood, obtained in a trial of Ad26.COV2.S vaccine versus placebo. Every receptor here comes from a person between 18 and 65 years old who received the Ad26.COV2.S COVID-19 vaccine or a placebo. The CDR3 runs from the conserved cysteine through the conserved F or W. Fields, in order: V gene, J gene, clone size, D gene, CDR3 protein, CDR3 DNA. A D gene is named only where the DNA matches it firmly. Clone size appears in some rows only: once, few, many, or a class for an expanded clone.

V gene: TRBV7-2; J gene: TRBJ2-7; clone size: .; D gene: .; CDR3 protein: CASSSSEGPYEQYF; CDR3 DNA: TGTGCCAGCAGCTCTTCCGAAGGGCCCTACGAGCAGTACTTC
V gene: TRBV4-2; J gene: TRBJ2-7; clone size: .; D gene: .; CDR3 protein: CASGSTEHYEQYF; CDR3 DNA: TGTGCCAGCGGCTCAACGGAACACTACGAGCAGTACTTC
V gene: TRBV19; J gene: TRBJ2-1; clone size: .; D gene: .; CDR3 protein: CASIGSAYIPGEQFF; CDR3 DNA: TGTGCCAGTATTGGATCCGCTTACATCCCAGGGGAGCAGTTCTTC
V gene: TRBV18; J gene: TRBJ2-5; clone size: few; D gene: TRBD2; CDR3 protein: CASSPPTSAETQYF; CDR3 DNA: TGTGCCAGCTCACCACCGACTAGCGCGGAGACCCAGTACTTC
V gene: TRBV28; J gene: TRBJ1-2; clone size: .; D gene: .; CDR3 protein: CASSLEGFLGSIDGYTF; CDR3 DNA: TGTGCCAGCAGTTTGGAGGGGTTCTTAGGGTCTATCGATGGCTACACCTTC
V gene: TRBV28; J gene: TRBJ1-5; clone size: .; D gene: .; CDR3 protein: CASAVLGRAYSNQPQHF; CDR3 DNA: TGTGCCAGCGCAGTTCTTGGACGGGCATATAGCAATCAGCCCCAGCATTTT
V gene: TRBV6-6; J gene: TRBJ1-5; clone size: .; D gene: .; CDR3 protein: CASTLNQPQHF; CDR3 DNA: TGTGCCAGCACCCTCAATCAGCCCCAGCATTTT
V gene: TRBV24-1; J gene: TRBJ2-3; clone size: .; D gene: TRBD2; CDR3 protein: CATSDPTSGGRGTQYF; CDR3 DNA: TGTGCCACCAGTGATCCGACTAGCGGGGGGCGAGGTACGCAGTATTTT
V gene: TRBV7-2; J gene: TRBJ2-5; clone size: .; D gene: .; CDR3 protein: CASSLVRGRGETQYF; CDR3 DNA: TGTGCCAGCAGCTTAGTGCGTGGCAGGGGAGAGACCCAGTACTTC
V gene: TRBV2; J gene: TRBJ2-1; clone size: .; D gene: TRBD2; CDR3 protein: CASSRLAGTYNEQFF; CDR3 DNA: TGTGCCAGCAGTCGACTAGCGGGAACCTACAATGAGCAGTTCTTC
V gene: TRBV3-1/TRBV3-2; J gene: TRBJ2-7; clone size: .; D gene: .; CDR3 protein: CASSEGSYEQYF; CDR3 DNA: TGTGCCAGCAGCGAAGGATCCTACGAGCAGTACTTC
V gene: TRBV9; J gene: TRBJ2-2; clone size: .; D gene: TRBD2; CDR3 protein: CASSVASGRATGELFF; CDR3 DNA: TGTGCCAGCAGCGTAGCTAGCGGGAGGGCCACCGGGGAGCTGTTTTTT
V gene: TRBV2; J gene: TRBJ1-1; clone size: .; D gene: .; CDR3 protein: CASSESRGAPSEAFF; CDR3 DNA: TGTGCCAGCAGTGAATCTCGGGGGGCACCGAGTGAAGCTTTCTTT
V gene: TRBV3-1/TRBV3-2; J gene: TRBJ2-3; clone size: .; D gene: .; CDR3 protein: CASTTTSTDTQYF; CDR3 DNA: TGTGCCAGCACCACAACTAGCACAGATACGCAGTATTTT
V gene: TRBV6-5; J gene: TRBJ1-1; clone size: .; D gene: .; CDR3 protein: CASITSRGAEAFF; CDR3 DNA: TGTGCCAGCATTACAAGTAGGGGCGCTGAAGCTTTCTTT
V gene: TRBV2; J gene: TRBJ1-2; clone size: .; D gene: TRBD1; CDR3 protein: CASSSGTGLYGYTF; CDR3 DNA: TGTGCCAGCAGTTCCGGGACAGGGCTCTATGGCTACACCTTC
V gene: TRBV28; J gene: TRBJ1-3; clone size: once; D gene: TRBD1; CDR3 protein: CASSWTGNTGNTIYF; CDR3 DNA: TGTGCCAGCAGTTGGACAGGGAATACTGGAAACACCATATATTTT
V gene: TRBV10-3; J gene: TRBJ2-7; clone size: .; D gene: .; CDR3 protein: CAISVSDNYEQYF; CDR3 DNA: TGTGCCATCAGTGTTTCGGACAACTACGAGCAGTACTTC
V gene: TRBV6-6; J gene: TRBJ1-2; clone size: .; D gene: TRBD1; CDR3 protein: CASRRQGRNYGYTF; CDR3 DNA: TGTGCCAGCAGAAGACAGGGGAGGAACTATGGCTACACCTTC
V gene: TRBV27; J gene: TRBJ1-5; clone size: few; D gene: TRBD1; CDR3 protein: CASSRDRGYQPQHF; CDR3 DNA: TGTGCCAGCAGCCGGGACAGGGGTTACCAGCCCCAGCATTTT
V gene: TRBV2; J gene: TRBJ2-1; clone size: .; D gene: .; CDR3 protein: CASSARGGNEQFF; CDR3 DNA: TGTGCCAGCAGTGCTCGGGGAGGCAATGAGCAGTTCTTC
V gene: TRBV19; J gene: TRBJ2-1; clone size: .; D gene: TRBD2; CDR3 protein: CASSETSGRTEQFF; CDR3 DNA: TGTGCCAGTAGTGAGACTAGCGGCCGTACTGAGCAGTTCTTC
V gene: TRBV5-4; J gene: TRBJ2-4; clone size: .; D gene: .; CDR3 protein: CASSSAKAAKNIQYF; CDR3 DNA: TGTGCCAGCAGCTCGGCCAAGGCGGCCAAAAACATTCAGTACTTC
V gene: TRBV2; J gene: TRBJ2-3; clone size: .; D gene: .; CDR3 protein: CAIPLGSTDTQYF; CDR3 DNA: TGTGCCATCCCCCTGGGTAGCACAGATACGCAGTATTTT
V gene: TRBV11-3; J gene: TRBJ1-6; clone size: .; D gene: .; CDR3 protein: CASSLEQTYNSPLHF; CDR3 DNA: TGTGCCAGCAGCTTAGAGCAGACCTATAATTCACCCCTCCACTTT
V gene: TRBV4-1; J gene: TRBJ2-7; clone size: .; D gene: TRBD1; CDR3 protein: CASSQGPDGTAVYEQYF; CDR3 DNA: TGCGCCAGCAGCCAAGGTCCGGACGGGACAGCCGTCTACGAGCAGTACTTC
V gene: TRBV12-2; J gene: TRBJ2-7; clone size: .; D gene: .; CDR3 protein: CASRLVTSNYEQYF; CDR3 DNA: TGTGCAAGTCGCTTAGTAACTTCCAACTACGAGCAGTACTTC